The sequence of this T cell receptor (beta chain) was determined in a study of beta chain features in type 1 diabetes. As for the study in general: Healthy donors and patients had similar age, gender and cell yields. General study findings and limits: TCRB CDR3s were moderately but significantly shorter in Type 1 diabetes patients in all four CD4+ subsets. Naive, central memory and Treg TCRB repertoires seemed to resemble each other more closely in patients than they did in healthy donors.

This clone was seen more than once but under ten times. What it recognizes is unknown. Deletions cut 4 bases from V and 4 bases from J, with 17 bases between. From germline, CDR1 is SGHTS and CDR2 YDEGEE. CDR3 length: 15 residues. Averaging approximately 0.11 L, one heparinised blood draw was given by each donor. Cell sorting via CD45RO/CCR7/CD25/CD127/CD95/CD27 was performed to obtain CD4+ naive, central memory, regulatory and stem cell-like memory cells. Expressed TCRB transcripts were sequenced, since all the RNA that had been isolated was reverse transcribed. Repertoires were generated with immunoSEQ multiplex PCR, while TCRdb's copy carries only in-frame clones and drops some. The sample lists 600,000 to 700,000 clones, 9.5% to 15% occurring once.

This chain joins TRBV5-8 and TRBJ1-2; D unresolved. The sequenced sample was naive CD4+ T cells from blood. The origin of this receptor is a man aged 25-45 years with type 1 diabetes. The CDR3 loop reads CASSLYGWLAYGYTF. The CDR3 coding sequence is TGTGCCAGCAGCCTGTATGGTTGGTTGGCCTATGGCTACACCTTC.